Shown below are 21 T cell receptor beta chains from a single sample sequenced in a study of control samples from healthy donors and cancer patients. The repertoire was sequenced with immunoSEQ multiplex PCR; TCRdb's copy has only in-frame clones and lacks some. The repertoire holds around 170,000 clones, with around 90% as singletons. The sample comprised blood. These TCRs come from a woman aged 50 to 60 in good health.

The rearrangement uses TRBV2 and TRBJ2-2; tentative D call: TRBD2 (6 bases). V lost 11 bases to trimming and J lost 1 base, with 14 bases between them. The CDR3 sequence is 14 residues long. Per germline, CDR1 SNHLY and CDR2 FYNNEI. The CDR3 DNA follows: TGTGCCGCCAGTTGGCGGGGGAACACCGGGGAGCTGTTTTTT. This sequence encodes CAASWRGNTGELFF.

A few counts support this clone. Here the CDR3 DNA reads TGTGCCAGCAGTGAGGGTGGGGGAGGAAACACCATATATTTT. Translated, it gives CASSEGGGGNTIYF. V usage is TRBV6-1 and J usage is TRBJ1-3; D may be TRBD1 (5 bases). The CDR3 contains 14 residues. V was shortened by 3 bases and J by 4 bases, with 10 bases between the two germline ends. Germline-derived CDR1 and CDR2 are MNHNS and SASEGT.

The rearrangement uses TRBV14 and TRBJ2-5; D is undetermined. The germline CDR1 and CDR2 sequences are SGHDN and FVKESK. CDR3 length: 12 residues. Trimming stripped 1 base from V and 5 bases from J, with 5 bases between. The CDR3 DNA sequence: TGTGCCAGCAGCCAAGTGGGTGAGACCCAGTACTTC. This translates into CASSQVGETQYF.

This clone appeared a single time. The gene calls are TRBV11-1 and TRBJ1-5, with unresolved D. CDR1 and CDR2 from the germline V gene are SGHAT and FQDESV (reference sequence). V lost 1 base, J lost 4 bases, and 11 bases lay in between. The CDR3 has 15 amino acids. In DNA, the CDR3 is TGTGCCAGCAGCTTAGATATGGATTCGAATCAGCCCCAGCATTTT. This codes for CASSLDMDSNQPQHF. Filled out from reference TRBV11-1 and TRBJ1-5, the complete variable domain reads EAEVAQSPRYKITEKSQAVAFWCDPISGHATLYWYRQILGQGPELLVQFQDESVVDDSQLPKDRFSAERLKGVDSTLKIQPAELGDSAMYLCASSLDMDSNQPQHFGDGTRLSIL.

The chain links TRBV6-2 or TRBV6-3 to TRBJ1-6; maybe TRBD1 (6 bases). The CDR3 extends over 15 amino acids. Germline loops: CDR1 MNHEY, CDR2 SVGEGT. Deletions cut 2 bases from V and 11 bases from J, with 16 bases between. CDR3 protein: CASSYVLGGLPPLHF. CDR3 sequence (DNA): TGTGCCAGCAGTTACGTGCTCGGGGGGCTGCCACCCCTCCACTTT.

The chain couples TRBV3-1 (or the pseudogene TRBV3-2) to TRBJ1-1; D is ambiguous. CDR1 LGHDT and CDR2 YNNKEL come from the germline V gene (reference sequence). The CDR3 has 16 amino acids. V shed 3 bases and J shed 6 bases, with 20 bases lying between them. This CDR3 is CASSQYRAAYGAEAFF. The CDR3 coding sequence is TGTGCCAGCAGCCAGTATAGGGCGGCGTATGGGGCTGAAGCTTTCTTT.

The J gene is TRBJ1-5, the V gene TRBV4-1; 8 bases fit TRBD1. Germline V lookup: CDR1 MGHRA, CDR2 YSYEKL. With 0 bases clipped from V and 6 bases from J, the junction kept 10 bases outside the gene matches. This CDR3 is built from 17 residues. Here the CDR3 DNA reads TGCGCCAGCAGCCAAGATCGGGCAGGGGGCGTTATTCAGCCCCAGCATTTT. Its protein product is CASSQDRAGGVIQPQHF.

This clone appeared a single time. The chain is built from TRBV5-1 and TRBJ2-1; 10 bases fit TRBD1. Per germline, CDR1 SGHRS and CDR2 YFSETQ. With V trimmed by 3 bases and J by 10 bases, 7 bases remained unmatched. This CDR3 spans 14 amino acids. DNA of the CDR3: TGCGCCAGCAGCTCAGGGGACAGGGGTGGGGAGCAGTTCTTC. As protein: CASSSGDRGGEQFF.

This chain links TRBV6-5 with TRBJ2-1; D perhaps matches TRBD2 (6 bases). This CDR3 comprises 14 residues. Germline assignment: CDR1 MNHEY and CDR2 SVGAGI. V dropped 6 bases and J dropped 4 bases, with 13 bases sitting between them. The CDR3 loop reads CASSRLDLYNEQFF. CDR3 coding DNA: TGTGCCAGCAGCCGACTAGATTTATACAATGAGCAGTTCTTC.

The J gene is TRBJ1-4, the V gene TRBV5-6; D is unclear. Germline V gene sequence: CDR1 SGHDT, CDR2 YYEEEE. The ends were cut back, 1 base at V and 0 bases at J, with 10 bases in the middle. The CDR3 is made up of 16 amino acids. The CDR3 sequence is CASSLKQIATNEKLFF. The CDR3 DNA reads TGTGCCAGCAGCTTGAAACAGATTGCAACTAATGAAAAACTGTTTTTT.

CDR3 in amino acids: CASSLRGVRTYEQYF. The DNA of the CDR3 is TGTGCCAGCAGCTTAAGGGGGGTAAGGACCTACGAGCAGTACTTC. This rearrangement joins TRBV7-3 to TRBJ2-7; D may be TRBD2 (6 bases). Trimming removed 1 base from V and 2 bases from J, with 12 bases in between. This CDR3 has 15 residues. Germline V gene data show CDR1 as SGHTA and CDR2 as FQGTGA.

The chain links TRBV7-2 to TRBJ1-1, with D unclear. The CDR3 contains 14 residues. Germline V gene lookup returns CDR1 SGHTA and CDR2 FQGNSA. The V end lost 5 bases, the J end lost 1 base, and 11 bases lay between the germline ends. The CDR3 sequence: CASSPPAGNTEAFF. In DNA form, the CDR3 reads TGTGCCAGCAGCCCCCCGGCCGGGAACACTGAAGCTTTCTTT.

The chain combines TRBV7-3 with TRBJ2-3; TRBD1 is a possible D gene (5 bases). Trimming cost V 2 bases and J 4 bases, with 13 bases left between them. CDR1 is SGHTA, CDR2 FQGTGA, per germline. The CDR3 loop spans 15 amino acids. CDR3 nucleotides: TGTGCCAGCAGCTTACAAGCGCAAGGGGCAGATACGCAGTATTTT. Encoded protein: CASSLQAQGADTQYF.

The chain carries TRBV5-1 and TRBJ1-1; D uncertain. V dropped 0 bases and J dropped 5 bases, with 8 bases sitting between them. Germline V gives CDR1 SGHRS, CDR2 YFSETQ. The CDR3 contains 13 residues. This CDR3 reads CASSLVGVTEAFF. The CDR3 nucleotides read TGCGCCAGCAGCTTGGTTGGGGTTACTGAAGCTTTCTTT.

The chain's CDR3 is CASREGADTGELFF. CDR3 sequence (DNA): TGCGCCAGCCGGGAGGGGGCAGACACCGGGGAGCTGTTTTTT. The chain is built from TRBV5-1 and TRBJ2-2; a possible D gene is TRBD2 (8 bases). Deletions cut 7 bases from V and 3 bases from J, with 13 bases between. The CDR3 length is 14 residues. From germline, CDR1 is SGHRS and CDR2 YFSETQ.

The chain links TRBV7-2 to TRBJ2-7; D is possibly TRBD1 (5 bases). V was clipped by 2 bases and J by 2 bases, with 16 bases between them. Germline values: CDR1 SGHTA, CDR2 FQGNSA. This CDR3 has 16 amino acids. The CDR3 DNA reads as TGTGCCAGCAGCTTAACCGGCAGGGTCCCCACCTACGAGCAGTACTTC. Encoded protein: CASSLTGRVPTYEQYF.

This clone was detected only a few times. CDR3 DNA: TGTGCCAGCAGTAAACAGGGGGCAGGGGAAAAACTGTTTTTT. Its protein product is CASSKQGAGEKLFF. This sequence joins TRBV7-8 and TRBJ1-4, with 9 bases lining up with TRBD1. The CDR3 has 14 amino acids. Unmatched junction bases numbered 7, after V lost 6 bases and J lost 8 bases. Germline CDR1 reads SGHVS; CDR2 reads FQNEAQ.

The rearrangement joins TRBV21-1 to TRBJ1-4. TRBV21-1 is assigned pseudogene status. The CDR3 sequence is 12 residues long. CDR3 residues: CASSSWDEKLFF. CDR3 nucleotides: TGTGCCAGCAGCTCCTGGGATGAAAAACTGTTTTTT.

The J gene is TRBJ2-7, the V gene TRBV7-2; D is unresolved. Germline CDR1 is SGHTA and CDR2 is FQGNSA. Trimming removed 3 bases at V and 6 bases at J, with 15 bases between. This CDR3 has 14 residues. CDR3 residues: CASSFGTQEVEQYF. As DNA, the CDR3 is TGTGCCAGCAGCTTCGGTACGCAAGAAGTCGAGCAGTACTTC.

The CDR3 here is CASSSGQGVKGTGELFF. As DNA, the CDR3 is TGTGCCAGCAGCTCCGGCCAGGGGGTAAAGGGGACCGGGGAGCTGTTTTTT. The gene calls are TRBV7-9 and TRBJ2-2; 7 positions agree with TRBD1. The CDR3 is made up of 17 amino acids. With 4 bases clipped from V and 5 bases from J, the junction kept 13 bases outside the gene matches. CDR1 is SEHNR, CDR2 FQNEAQ, per germline (reference sequence).

The chain combines TRBV5-1 with TRBJ1-4; no firm D call. This CDR3 has 15 residues. The germline V gene has CDR1 SGHRS and CDR2 YFSETQ. V was clipped by 0 bases and J by 8 bases, with 14 bases between them. CDR3 sequence reads: CASSLDPGLGEKLFF. CDR3 DNA: TGCGCCAGCAGCTTGGATCCAGGTCTGGGGGAAAAACTGTTTTTT.